This TCR beta chain derives from a study of PD-1 blockade in classical Hodgkin lymphoma. With regard to this clone: Its antigen remains unidentified.

Relapse was seen in all patients after autologous stem cell transplantation, and brentuximab vedotin exposure was variable. The assay was immunoSEQ multiplex PCR, and TCRdb's table has in-frame clones only and misses some. The table lists about 20,000 clones, roughly 80% of them singletons. Whole-study findings and limits: Repertoires differed for reasons still undefined, possibly disease activity or prior therapy. Later analyses included only patients treated at least 1 year post-ASCT.

The CDR3 runs 12 residues. The V end was cut by 4 bases, the J end by 5 bases, with 9 bases between. CDR1 is MNHNS and CDR2 is SASEGT in the germline V gene. This receptor was identified in a human donor with classical Hodgkin lymphoma. This material consisted of peripheral blood mononuclear cells (PBMCs), taken at baseline. The gene calls are TRBV6-1 and TRBJ2-7; D call uncertain. The CDR3 DNA reads as TGTGCCAGCAGTGCGGACCTCGACGAGCAGTACTTC. Its protein is CASSADLDEQYF.